These 6 T cell receptor beta chains originate from one sample sequenced in a study of T-cell memory formation after mild COVID-19. Using its own MiXCR run on the 5' RACE reads, TCRdb lists one record per CDR3 protein. The table records about 180,000 distinct CDR3 sequences, approximately 17% of them present only once. Sequenced: PBMCs or a T cell subset sorted from them (not recorded which). These receptors all stem from a man aged 18 to 30 who had mild COVID-19 (a few samples of this study predate the infection). Cell type and time point are not known.

The rearrangement links TRBV10-2 to TRBJ1-6; TRBD1 aligns across 7 bases. The J segment lost 8 bases and the V segment lost 4 bases, leaving 2 bases of the junction unmatched. The CDR3 spans 13 residues. Germline V CDR1 and CDR2: WSHSY, SAAADI. The CDR3 protein is CASSGDRDSPLHF. The DNA for the CDR3 is TGCGCCAGCAGTGGAGACAGGGATTCACCCCTCCACTTT.

J is TRBJ2-5 and V is TRBV7-2, with 13 nucleotides matching TRBD2. The length of the CDR3 is 18 residues. Germline CDR1 and CDR2: SGHTA and FQGNSA. V dropped 4 bases and J dropped 4; count of bases not matched to a gene: 12. The CDR3 DNA sequence: TGTGCCAGCAGCTCCCCCCCTCGGACTAGCGGGGGTGGAGAGACCCAGTACTTC. It encodes CASSSPPRTSGGGETQYF.

The CDR3 sequence is CATSRDANSYNEQFF. CDR3 DNA sequence: TGTGCCACCAGCAGAGATGCGAACTCCTACAATGAGCAGTTCTTC. The genes are TRBV15 and TRBJ2-1; D call uncertain. V dropped 0 bases and J dropped 0 bases, with 6 bases sitting between them. CDR1 LNHNV and CDR2 YYDKDF come from the germline V gene (reference sequence). This CDR3 is built from 15 residues.

The CDR3 DNA sequence: TGTGCCAGCGGATTACAGGGGGCTGCGCAGCCCCAGCATTTT. Residues: CASGLQGAAQPQHF. This chain connects TRBV2 to TRBJ1-5; TRBD1 agrees at 9 bases. J lost 7 bases, V lost 8 bases, and 9 bases had no gene match. Germline lookup yields CDR1 SNHLY and CDR2 FYNNEI. The CDR3 has 14 residues.

This clonotype was seen only a few times. The chain carries TRBV7-9 and TRBJ2-1; TRBD2 agrees at 7 bases. The CDR3 runs to 16 residues. Per the germline V gene, CDR1 is SEHNR and CDR2 is FQNEAQ (reference sequence). V lost 5 bases and J lost 2; bases outside the gene matches: 9. CDR3 coding DNA: TGTGCCAGCAGCCCGTGGCGGGGGAGCACCTACAATGAGCAGTTCTTC. It translates to CASSPWRGSTYNEQFF.

There are a few counts of this clonotype. The V and J genes are TRBV24-1 and TRBJ1-1; D gene uncertain. CDR3 length: 12 residues. Trimming cost V 3 bases and J 2 bases, with 3 bases left between them. Germline values: CDR1 KGHDR, CDR2 SFDVKD. The CDR3 bases are TGTGCCACCAGTGATCGCAACACTGAAGCTTTCTTT. Translated, it gives CATSDRNTEAFF.